Below, one T cell receptor (beta chain) is given with its context. Its cognate antigen is unknown. The source of the sample is a study of cytomegalovirus exposure and HLA in healthy donors. About the research overall: Earlier results showed some 120 million unique TCR beta sequences derived from approximately 170 million T cells.

Healthy bone marrow donors formed the donor group. CDR1 and CDR2 from the germline V gene are LNHDA and SQIVND (reference sequence). The CDR3 contains 15 residues. Trimming took off 5 bases at V and 0 bases at J, with 8 bases between the two ends. General study points: With later analysis, a missense DCLRE1C variant became linked to TCR beta V- and J-gene trimming.

The PCR used 60 Vbeta and 13 Jbeta primers. Libraries were prepared by immunoSEQ multiplex PCR; TCRdb keeps only in-frame clonotypes and omits some of them. The profile shows about 160,000 clones, 85% of them singletons. The sequencing sample was made of PBMCs. The rearrangement joins TRBV19 to TRBJ2-6, with D perhaps matching TRBD2 (5 bases). The receptor was isolated from a boy younger than 10 in good health and CMV-seronegative. The CDR3 DNA reads TGTGCCAGTAGTGTGGGGAGCTCTGGGGCCAACGTCCTGACTTTC. Translating gives CASSVGSSGANVLTF.